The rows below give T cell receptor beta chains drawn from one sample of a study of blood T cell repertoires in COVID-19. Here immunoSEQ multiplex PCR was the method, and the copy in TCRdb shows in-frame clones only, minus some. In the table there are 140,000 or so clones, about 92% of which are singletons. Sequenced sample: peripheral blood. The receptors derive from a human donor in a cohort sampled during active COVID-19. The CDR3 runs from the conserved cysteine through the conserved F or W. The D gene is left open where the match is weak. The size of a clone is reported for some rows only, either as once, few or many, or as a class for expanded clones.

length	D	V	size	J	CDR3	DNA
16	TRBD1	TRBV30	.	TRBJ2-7	CAWSSIVVSGGYEQYF	TGTGCCTGGAGTTCCATAGTCGTCTCAGGGGGCTACGAGCAGTACTTC
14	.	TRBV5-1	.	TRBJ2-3	CASSPVGGANTQYF	TGCGCCAGCAGCCCCGTCGGTGGGGCCAATACGCAGTATTTT
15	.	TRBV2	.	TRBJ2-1	CASRDTSSSYNEQFF	TGTGCCAGCAGGGACACCTCGAGCTCCTACAATGAGCAGTTCTTC
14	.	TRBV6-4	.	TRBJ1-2	CASSEGPQNYGYTF	TGTGCCAGCAGTGAGGGGCCCCAAAACTATGGCTACACCTTC
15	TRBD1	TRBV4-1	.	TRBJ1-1	CASSVADRGQTEAFF	TGCGCCAGCAGCGTAGCGGACAGGGGGCAAACTGAAGCTTTCTTT
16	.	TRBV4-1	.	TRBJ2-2	CASSQEQGWNTGELFF	TGCGCCAGCAGCCAAGAGCAGGGTTGGAACACCGGGGAGCTGTTTTTT
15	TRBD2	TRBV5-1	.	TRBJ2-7	CASSPRGGMTYEQYF	TGCGCCAGCAGCCCCCGGGGGGGGATGACCTACGAGCAGTACTTC
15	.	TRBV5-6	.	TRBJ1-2	CASSGRETGSYGYTF	TGTGCCAGCAGCGGAAGGGAGACGGGAAGTTATGGCTACACCTTC
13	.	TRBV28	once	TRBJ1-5	CANSLLNNQPQHF	TGTGCCAACAGTTTACTAAACAATCAGCCCCAGCATTTT
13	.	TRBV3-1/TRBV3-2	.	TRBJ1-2	CASSMTNDYGYTF	TGTGCCAGCAGCATGACAAACGACTATGGCTACACCTTC
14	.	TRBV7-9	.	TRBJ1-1	CASSPGGVGTEAFF	TGTGCCAGCAGCCCCGGGGGGGTCGGGACTGAAGCTTTCTTT